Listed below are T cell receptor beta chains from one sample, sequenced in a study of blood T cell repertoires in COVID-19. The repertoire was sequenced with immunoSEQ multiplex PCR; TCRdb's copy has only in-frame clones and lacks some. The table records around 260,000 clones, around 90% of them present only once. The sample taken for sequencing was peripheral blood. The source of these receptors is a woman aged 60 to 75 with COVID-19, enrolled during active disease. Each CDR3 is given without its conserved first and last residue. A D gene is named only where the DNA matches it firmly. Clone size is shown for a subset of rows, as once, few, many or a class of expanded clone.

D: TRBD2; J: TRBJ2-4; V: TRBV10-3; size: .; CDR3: ATHGGGHGDIQY
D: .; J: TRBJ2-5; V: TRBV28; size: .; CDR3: ASSGTSVPAVYWGGETQY
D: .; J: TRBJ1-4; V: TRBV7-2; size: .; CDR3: ASSSGDSRFNEKLF
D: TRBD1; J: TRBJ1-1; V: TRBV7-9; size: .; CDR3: ASSLARGLGRGTEAF
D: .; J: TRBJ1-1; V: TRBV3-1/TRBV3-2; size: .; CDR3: ASRAQGSAF
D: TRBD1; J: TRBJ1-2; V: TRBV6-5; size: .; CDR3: ASSIEDRPNYGYT
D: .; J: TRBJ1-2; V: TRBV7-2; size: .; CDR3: ASSFSRGSNYGYT
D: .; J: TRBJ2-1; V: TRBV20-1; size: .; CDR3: SARGHNEQF
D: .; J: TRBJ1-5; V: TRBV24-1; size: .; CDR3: ATSDRGGVQGNQPQH
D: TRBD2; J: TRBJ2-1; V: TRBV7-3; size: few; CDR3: ASSLNGGASGAYNEQF
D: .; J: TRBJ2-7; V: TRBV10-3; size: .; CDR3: AISDVVAETYEQY
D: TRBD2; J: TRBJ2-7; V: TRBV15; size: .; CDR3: ATSRGTSISYEQY
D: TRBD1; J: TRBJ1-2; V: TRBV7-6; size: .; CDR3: ASSLTGVGYT
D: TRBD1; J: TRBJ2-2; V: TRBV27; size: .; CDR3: ASFRTGGNGELF